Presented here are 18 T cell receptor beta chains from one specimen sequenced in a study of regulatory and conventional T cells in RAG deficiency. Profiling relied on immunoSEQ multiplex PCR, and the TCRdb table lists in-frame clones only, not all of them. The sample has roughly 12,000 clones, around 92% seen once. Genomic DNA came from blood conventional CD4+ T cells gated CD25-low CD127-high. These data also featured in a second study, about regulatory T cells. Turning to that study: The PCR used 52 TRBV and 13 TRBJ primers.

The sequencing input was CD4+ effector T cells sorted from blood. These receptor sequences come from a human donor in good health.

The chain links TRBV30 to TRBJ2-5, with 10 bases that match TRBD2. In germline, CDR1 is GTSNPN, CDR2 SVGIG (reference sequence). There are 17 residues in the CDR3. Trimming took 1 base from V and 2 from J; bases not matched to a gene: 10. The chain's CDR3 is CAWSEGLIAGGQETQYF. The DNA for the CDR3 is TGTGCCTGGAGTGAGGGTCTTATAGCGGGAGGTCAAGAGACCCAGTACTTC.

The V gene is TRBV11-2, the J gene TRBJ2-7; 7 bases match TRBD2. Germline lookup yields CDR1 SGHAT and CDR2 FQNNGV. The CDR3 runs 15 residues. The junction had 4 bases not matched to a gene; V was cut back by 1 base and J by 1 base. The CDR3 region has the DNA TGTGCCAGCAGCTTAGTGAGCGGGATTTCCTACGAGCAGTACTTC. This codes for CASSLVSGISYEQYF. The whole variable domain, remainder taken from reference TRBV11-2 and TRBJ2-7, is EAGVAQSPRYKIIEKRQSVAFWCNPISGHATLYWYQQILGQGPKLLIQFQNNGVVDDSQLPKDRFSAERLKGVDSTLKIQPAKLEDSAVYLCASSLVSGISYEQYFGPGTRLTVT.

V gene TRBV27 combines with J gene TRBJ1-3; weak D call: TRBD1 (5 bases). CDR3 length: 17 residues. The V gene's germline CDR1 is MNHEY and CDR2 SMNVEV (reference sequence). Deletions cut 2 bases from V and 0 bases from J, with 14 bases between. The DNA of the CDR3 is TGTGCCAGCAGTTTAACCTACCCGGGGGGCTCTGGAAACACCATATATTTT. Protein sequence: CASSLTYPGGSGNTIYF.

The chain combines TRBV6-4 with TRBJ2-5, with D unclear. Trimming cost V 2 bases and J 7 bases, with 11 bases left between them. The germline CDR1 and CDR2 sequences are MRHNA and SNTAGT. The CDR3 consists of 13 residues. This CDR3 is CASSDQPGGTQYF. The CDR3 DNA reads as TGTGCCAGCAGTGACCAACCCGGTGGGACCCAGTACTTC.

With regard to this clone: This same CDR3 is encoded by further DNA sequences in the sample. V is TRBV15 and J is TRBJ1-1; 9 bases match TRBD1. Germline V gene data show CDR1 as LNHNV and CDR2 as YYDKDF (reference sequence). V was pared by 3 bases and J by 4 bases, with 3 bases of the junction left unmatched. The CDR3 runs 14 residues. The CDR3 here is CATSSKGQGTEAFF. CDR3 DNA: TGTGCCACCAGCAGTAAGGGACAGGGCACTGAAGCTTTCTTT.

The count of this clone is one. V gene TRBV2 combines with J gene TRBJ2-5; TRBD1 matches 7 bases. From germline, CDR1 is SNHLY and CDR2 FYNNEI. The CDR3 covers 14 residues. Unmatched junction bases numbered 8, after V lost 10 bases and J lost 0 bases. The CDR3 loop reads CATRPGQYQETQYF. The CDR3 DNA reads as TGTGCCACTCGGCCGGGACAGTACCAAGAGACCCAGTACTTC.

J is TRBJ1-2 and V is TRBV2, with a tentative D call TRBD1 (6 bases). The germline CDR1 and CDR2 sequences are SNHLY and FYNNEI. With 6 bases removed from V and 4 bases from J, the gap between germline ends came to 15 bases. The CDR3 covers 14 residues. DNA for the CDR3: TGTGCCAGCAGGGGGGACGGGGGCACCTATGGCTACACCTTC. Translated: CASRGDGGTYGYTF.

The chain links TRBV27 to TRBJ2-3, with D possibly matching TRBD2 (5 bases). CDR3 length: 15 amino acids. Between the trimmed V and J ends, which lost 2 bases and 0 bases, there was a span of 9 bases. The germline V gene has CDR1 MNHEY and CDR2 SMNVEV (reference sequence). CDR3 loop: CASSLGESSTDTQYF. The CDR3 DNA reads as TGTGCCAGCAGTTTAGGGGAGTCTAGCACAGATACGCAGTATTTT.

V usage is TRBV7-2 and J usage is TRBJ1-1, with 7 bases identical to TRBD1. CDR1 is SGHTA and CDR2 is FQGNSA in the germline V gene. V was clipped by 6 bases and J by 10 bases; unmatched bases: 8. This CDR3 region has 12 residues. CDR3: CASSPRQGRAFF. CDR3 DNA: TGTGCCAGCAGTCCCCGACAGGGTCGAGCTTTCTTT.

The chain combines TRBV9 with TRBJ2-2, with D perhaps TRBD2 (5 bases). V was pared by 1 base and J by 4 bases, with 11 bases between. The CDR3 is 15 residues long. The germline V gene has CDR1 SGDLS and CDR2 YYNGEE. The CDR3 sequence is CASSVKPRGTGELFF. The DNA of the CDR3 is TGTGCCAGCAGCGTAAAGCCTCGGGGCACCGGGGAGCTGTTTTTT. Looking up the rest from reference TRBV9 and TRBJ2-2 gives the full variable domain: DSGVTQTPKHLITATGQRVTLRCSPRSGDLSVYWYQQSLDQGLQFLIQYYNGEERAKGNILERFSAQQFPDLHSELNLSSLELGDSALYFCASSVKPRGTGELFFGEGSRLTVL.

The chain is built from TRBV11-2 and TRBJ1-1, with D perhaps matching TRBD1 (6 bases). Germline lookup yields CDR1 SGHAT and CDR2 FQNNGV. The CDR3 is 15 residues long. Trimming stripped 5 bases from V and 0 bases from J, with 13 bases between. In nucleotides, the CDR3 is TGTGCCAGCAGCCCGGGCGACAGGTTGAACACTGAAGCTTTCTTT. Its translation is CASSPGDRLNTEAFF.

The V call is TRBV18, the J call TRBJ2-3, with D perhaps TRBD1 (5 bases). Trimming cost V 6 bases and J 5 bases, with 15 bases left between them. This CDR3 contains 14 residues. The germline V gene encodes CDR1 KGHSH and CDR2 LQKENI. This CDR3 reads CASSVRQFVDTQYF. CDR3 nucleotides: TGTGCCAGCTCCGTGAGACAGTTCGTAGATACGCAGTATTTT.

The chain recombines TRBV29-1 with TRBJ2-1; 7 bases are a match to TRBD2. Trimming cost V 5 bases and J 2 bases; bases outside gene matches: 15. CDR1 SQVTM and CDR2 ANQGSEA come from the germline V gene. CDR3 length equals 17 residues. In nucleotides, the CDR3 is TGCAGCGTTAACTCCCCTTTTGCGGGGGTTACCTACAATGAGCAGTTCTTC. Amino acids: CSVNSPFAGVTYNEQFF.

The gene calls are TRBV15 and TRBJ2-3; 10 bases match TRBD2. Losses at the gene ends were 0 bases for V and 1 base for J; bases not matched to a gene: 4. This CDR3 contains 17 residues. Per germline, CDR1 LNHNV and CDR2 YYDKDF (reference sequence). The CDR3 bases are TGTGCCACCAGCAGAGAAGTAACTAGCGGGGGCACAGATACGCAGTATTTT. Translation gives CATSREVTSGGTDTQYF.

The CDR3 DNA is TGTGCCAGCAGCTTTCAACTAGCGGGGGTTCCTATAGCCAAAAACATTCAGTACTTC. This sequence encodes CASSFQLAGVPIAKNIQYF. This sequence joins TRBV7-9 and TRBJ2-4; 11 bases are shared with TRBD2. The germline gives CDR1 SEHNR, CDR2 FQNEAQ (reference sequence). The CDR3 extends over 19 amino acids. V shed 3 bases, J shed 0 bases, and the junction held 10 bases outside the gene matches.

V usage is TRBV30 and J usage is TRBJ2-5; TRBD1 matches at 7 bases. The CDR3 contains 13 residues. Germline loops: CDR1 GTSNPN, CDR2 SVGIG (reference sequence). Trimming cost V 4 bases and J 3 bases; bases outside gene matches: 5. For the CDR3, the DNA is TGTGCCTGGACAGCACAGGGGAAAGAGACCCAGTACTTC. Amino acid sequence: CAWTAQGKETQYF.

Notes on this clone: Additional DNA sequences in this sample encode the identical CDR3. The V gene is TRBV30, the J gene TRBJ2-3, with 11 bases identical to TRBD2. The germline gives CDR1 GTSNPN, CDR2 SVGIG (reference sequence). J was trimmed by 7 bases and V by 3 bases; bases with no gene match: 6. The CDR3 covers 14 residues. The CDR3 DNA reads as TGTGCCTGGAGCTTAGCGGGGGGGCCTCATACGCAGTATTTT. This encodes CAWSLAGGPHTQYF.

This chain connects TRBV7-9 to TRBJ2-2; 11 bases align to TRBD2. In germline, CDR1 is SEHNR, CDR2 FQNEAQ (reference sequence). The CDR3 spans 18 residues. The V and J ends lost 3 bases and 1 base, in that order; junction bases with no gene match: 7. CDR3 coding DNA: TGTGCCAGCAGCTTCTCGACTAGCGGGATAAAGAACACCGGGGAGCTGTTTTTT. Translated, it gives CASSFSTSGIKNTGELFF.